The rows below give T cell receptor beta chains drawn from one sample of a study of blood T cell repertoires in COVID-19. Sequencing was performed with immunoSEQ multiplex PCR; in TCRdb, only in-frame clones are kept and a portion is missing. The sample lists around 300,000 clones, approximately 88% occurring once. The sample comprised peripheral blood. The receptors were sampled from a woman aged 30 to 39 with COVID-19, enrolled during active disease. Both conserved end residues are part of each CDR3. A D gene is named only where the DNA matches it firmly. Not every row has a clone size; where given, it reads once, few, many or a size class.

>.|TRBJ1-3|TRBV11-3|.
CASSFLNLVISGNTIYF
TGTGCCAGCAGCTTTTTGAACTTAGTCATCTCTGGAAACACCATATATTTT
>.|TRBJ1-1|TRBV6-5|.
CASSYKPGRNTEAFF
TGTGCCAGCAGTTATAAACCAGGCAGGAACACTGAAGCTTTCTTT
>TRBD1|TRBJ2-3|TRBV19|.
CASSDLDRDDTDTQYF
TGTGCCAGTAGCGACCTGGACAGGGATGACACAGATACGCAGTATTTT
>TRBD1|TRBJ2-1|TRBV11-3|.
CASSSRDRGYNEQFF
TGTGCCAGCAGCTCAAGGGACAGGGGCTACAATGAGCAGTTCTTC
>.|TRBJ1-2|TRBV3-1/TRBV3-2|.
CASSRQEGYGYTF
TGTGCCAGCAGCCGGCAAGAGGGCTATGGCTACACCTTC
>TRBD2|TRBJ2-3|TRBV24-1|once
CATSSGTSGGTDTQYF
TGTGCCACCAGTTCCGGGACTAGCGGGGGTACAGATACGCAGTATTTT
>.|TRBJ2-6|TRBV7-9|.
CASSMTEANVLTF
TGTGCCAGCAGCATGACTGAAGCCAACGTCCTGACTTTC
>.|TRBJ1-5|TRBV10-2|.
CASSARVNQPQHF
TGCGCCAGTAGTGCCCGTGTTAATCAGCCCCAGCATTTT
>.|TRBJ2-7|TRBV19|.
CASLKDRKTSSRMLYEQYF
TGTGCCAGTTTGAAGGATCGGAAGACCTCATCGAGGATGCTATACGAGCAGTACTTC
>.|TRBJ1-6|TRBV5-6|once
CASSLLDSGPANSPLHF
TGTGCCAGCAGCTTGCTGGACAGCGGCCCGGCCAATTCACCCCTCCACTTT
>.|TRBJ2-6|TRBV19|once
CASSIVTTGANVLTF
TGTGCCAGTAGTATAGTCACAACTGGGGCCAACGTCCTGACTTTC
>TRBD1|TRBJ1-2|TRBV7-2|.
CASSLGPMGQGATGYTF
TGTGCCAGCAGCTTGGGCCCTATGGGACAGGGGGCAACTGGCTACACCTTC
>.|TRBJ2-7|TRBV11-3|.
CASSSSRTTEQYF
TGTGCCAGCAGCTCCTCCCGGACTACGGAGCAGTACTTC
>TRBD1|TRBJ1-1|TRBV19|few
CASSIVGTGARRTEAFF
TGTGCCAGTAGTATAGTGGGGACAGGGGCGCGGCGTACTGAAGCTTTCTTT
>TRBD1|TRBJ1-4|TRBV28|.
CASIPQGGEEKLFF
TGTGCCAGCATCCCACAGGGGGGGGAGGAAAAACTGTTTTTT
>.|TRBJ1-2|TRBV7-9|.
CASSPQPGGGEDGYTF
TGTGCCAGCAGCCCCCAGCCGGGGGGCGGGGAGGATGGCTACACCTTC
>.|TRBJ2-3|TRBV29-1|.
CSVEIADTQYF
TGCAGCGTTGAGATAGCGGATACGCAGTATTTT
>.|TRBJ2-1|TRBV7-6|.
CASTKSGVGNNEQFF
TGTGCCAGCACGAAGTCCGGGGTCGGGAACAATGAGCAGTTCTTC
>TRBD2|TRBJ2-4|TRBV3-1/TRBV3-2|.
CASSSHGGARNIQYF
TGTGCCAGCAGCTCTCACGGGGGGGCCAGGAACATTCAGTACTTC
>TRBD2|TRBJ2-7|TRBV19|.
CASSIRTSGIPYEQYF
TGTGCCAGTAGTATTAGGACTAGCGGTATCCCCTACGAGCAGTACTTC
>TRBD1|TRBJ1-5|TRBV19|.
CASSIDRGIQPQHF
TGTGCCAGTAGTATCGACAGGGGTATTCAGCCCCAGCATTTT
>TRBD2|TRBJ2-1|TRBV5-1|.
CASSPRTSHNEQFF
TGCGCCAGCAGCCCTAGGACTAGCCACAATGAGCAGTTCTTC
>.|TRBJ1-2|TRBV5-6|.
CASSYVDQGIHSGYTF
TGTGCCAGCAGCTATGTTGATCAGGGCATCCACAGTGGCTACACCTTC
>TRBD1|TRBJ1-1|TRBV5-8|.
CASSLEQGAAGTEAFF
TGTGCCAGCAGCTTAGAGCAGGGGGCCGCAGGCACTGAAGCTTTCTTT
>.|TRBJ1-2|TRBV5-5|few
CASSLGSNYGYTF
TGTGCCAGCAGCTTGGGCAGTAACTATGGCTACACCTTC
>.|TRBJ1-5|TRBV18|.
CASSPPGPNSNQPQHF
TGTGCCAGCTCACCCCCAGGGCCTAATAGCAATCAGCCCCAGCATTTT
>TRBD2|TRBJ2-2|TRBV4-2|.
CASTPAGGYGELFF
TGTGCCAGCACCCCAGCGGGGGGGTATGGGGAGCTGTTTTTT
>.|TRBJ1-5|TRBV6-5|.
CASSRGGFKGQPQHF
TGTGCCAGCAGTAGAGGGGGTTTTAAGGGTCAGCCCCAGCATTTT
>.|TRBJ1-2|TRBV4-2|once
CASSQDPSNYGYTF
TGTGCCAGCAGCCAAGACCCATCTAACTATGGCTACACCTTC
>.|TRBJ1-4|TRBV14|once
CASSQVIGEGFLFF
TGTGCCAGCAGCCAAGTGATCGGGGAGGGTTTTCTGTTTTTT
>TRBD1|TRBJ2-2|TRBV7-9|.
CASSFKQGASGELFF
TGTGCCAGCAGCTTTAAACAGGGGGCTTCCGGGGAGCTGTTTTTT
>.|TRBJ1-5|TRBV24-1|.
CATSGSAQGNGHQPQHF
TGTGCCACCAGTGGAAGCGCACAGGGAAACGGCCATCAGCCCCAGCATTTT
>.|TRBJ1-2|TRBV7-6|.
CASSLAVAPNYGYTF
TGTGCCAGCAGCTTAGCGGTGGCCCCTAACTATGGCTACACCTTC
>.|TRBJ2-1|TRBV28|.
CASSFPPLTDEQFF
TGTGCCAGCAGTTTCCCACCACTTACGGATGAGCAGTTCTTC
>TRBD1|TRBJ1-3|TRBV2|.
CASNLDRGLNTIYF
TGTGCCAGCAATTTGGACAGGGGGCTAAACACCATATATTTT
>.|TRBJ1-1|TRBV2|.
CASSDPQGGADTEAFF
TGTGCCAGCAGTGATCCCCAAGGGGGGGCGGACACTGAAGCTTTCTTT
>TRBD1|TRBJ1-4|TRBV19|.
CATKDRGNEKLFF
TGTGCCACTAAGGACAGGGGTAATGAAAAACTGTTTTTT
>.|TRBJ1-4|TRBV9|once
CASSLTATNEKLFF
TGTGCCAGCAGCTTGACAGCAACTAATGAAAAACTGTTTTTT
>TRBD1|TRBJ1-1|TRBV4-1|.
CASSQGGQGWTEAFF
TGCGCCAGCAGCCAGGGGGGACAGGGATGGACTGAAGCTTTCTTT
>.|TRBJ1-2|TRBV30|.
CAWANSNYGYTF
TGTGCCTGGGCCAACAGCAATTATGGCTACACCTTC
>.|TRBJ2-6|TRBV5-1|once
CASSENSGANVLTF
TGCGCCAGCAGCGAGAACTCTGGGGCCAACGTCCTGACTTTC
>.|TRBJ2-7|TRBV2|once
CASSNQGASLYEQYF
TGTGCCAGCAGTAATCAAGGGGCTTCCCTCTACGAGCAGTACTTC
>.|TRBJ2-1|TRBV18|.
CASSPPGVTSHNEQFF
TGTGCCAGCTCACCACCGGGGGTGACTAGTCACAATGAGCAGTTCTTC
>.|TRBJ1-2|TRBV19|.
CASSKNRDIRGGYTF
TGTGCCAGTAGTAAGAACCGGGACATCCGCGGGGGCTACACCTTC
>TRBD1|TRBJ1-1|TRBV5-1|.
CASSVGQGNTEAFF
TGCGCCAGCAGCGTCGGACAGGGGAACACTGAAGCTTTCTTT
>.|TRBJ1-2|TRBV10-3|.
CAIRGQEGPYGYTF
TGTGCCATCAGGGGTCAAGAGGGCCCCTATGGCTACACCTTC